This TCR beta chain stems from a study of control samples from healthy donors and cancer patients. The assay was immunoSEQ multiplex PCR, and TCRdb's table has in-frame clones only and misses some. The sample carries about 150,000 clones, approximately 94% recorded once. The CDR3 runs 16 residues. Germline CDR1 LNHDA, CDR2 SQIVND (reference sequence). After removal of 3 bases from V and 0 bases from J, the junction contained 3 bases not matched to a gene. The origin of this receptor is a man in his forties in good health. This sequence joins TRBV19 and TRBJ1-1; TRBD1 matches 11 bases. Sequenced: blood. The CDR3: CASSIGTGGLNTEAFF. CDR3 bases: TGTGCCAGTAGTATCGGGACAGGGGGTCTGAACACTGAAGCTTTCTTT.